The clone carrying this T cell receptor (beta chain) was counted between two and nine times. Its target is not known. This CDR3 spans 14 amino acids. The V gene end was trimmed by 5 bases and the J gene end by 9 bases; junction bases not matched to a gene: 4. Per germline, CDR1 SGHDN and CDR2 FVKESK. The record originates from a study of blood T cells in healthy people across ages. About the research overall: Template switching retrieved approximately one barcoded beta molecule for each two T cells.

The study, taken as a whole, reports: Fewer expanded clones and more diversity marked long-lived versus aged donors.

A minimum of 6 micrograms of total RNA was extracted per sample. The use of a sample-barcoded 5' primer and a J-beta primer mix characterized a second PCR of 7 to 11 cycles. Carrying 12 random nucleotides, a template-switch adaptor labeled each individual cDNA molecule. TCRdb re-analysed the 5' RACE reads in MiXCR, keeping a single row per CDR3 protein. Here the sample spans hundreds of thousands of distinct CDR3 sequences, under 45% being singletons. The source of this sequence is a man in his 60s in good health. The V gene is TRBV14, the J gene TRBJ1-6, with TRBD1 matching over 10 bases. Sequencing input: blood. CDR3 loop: CASSRQGASSPLHF. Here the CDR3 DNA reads TGTGCCAGCAGCAGACAGGGGGCAAGTTCACCCCTCCACTTT.